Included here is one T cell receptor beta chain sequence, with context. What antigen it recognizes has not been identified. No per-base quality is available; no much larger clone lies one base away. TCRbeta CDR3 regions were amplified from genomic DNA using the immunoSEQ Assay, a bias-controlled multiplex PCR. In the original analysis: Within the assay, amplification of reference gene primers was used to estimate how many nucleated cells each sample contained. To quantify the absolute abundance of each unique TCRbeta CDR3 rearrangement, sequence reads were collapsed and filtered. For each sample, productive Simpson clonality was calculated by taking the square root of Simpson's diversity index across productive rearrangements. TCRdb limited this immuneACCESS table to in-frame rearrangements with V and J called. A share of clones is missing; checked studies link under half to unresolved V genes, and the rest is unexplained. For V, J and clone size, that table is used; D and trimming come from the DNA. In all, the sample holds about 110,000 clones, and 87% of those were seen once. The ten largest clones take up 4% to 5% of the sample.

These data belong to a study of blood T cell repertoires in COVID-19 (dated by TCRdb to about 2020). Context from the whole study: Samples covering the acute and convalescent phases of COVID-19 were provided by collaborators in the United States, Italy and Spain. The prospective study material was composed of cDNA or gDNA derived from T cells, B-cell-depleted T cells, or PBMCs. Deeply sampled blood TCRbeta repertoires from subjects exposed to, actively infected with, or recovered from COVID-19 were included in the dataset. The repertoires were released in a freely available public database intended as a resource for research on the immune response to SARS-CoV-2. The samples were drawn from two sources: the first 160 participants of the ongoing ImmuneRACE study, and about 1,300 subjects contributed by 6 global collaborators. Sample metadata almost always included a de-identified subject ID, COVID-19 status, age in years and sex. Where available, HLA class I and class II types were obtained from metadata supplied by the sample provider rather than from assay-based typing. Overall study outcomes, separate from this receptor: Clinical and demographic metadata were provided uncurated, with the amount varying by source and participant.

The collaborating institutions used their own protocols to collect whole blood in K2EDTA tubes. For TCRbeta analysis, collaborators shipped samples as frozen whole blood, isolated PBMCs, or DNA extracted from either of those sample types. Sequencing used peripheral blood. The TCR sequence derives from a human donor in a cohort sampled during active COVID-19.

In nucleotides, the sequence is TGTGCCAGCAGCTTACGGCCGTGGGGACAGGGCTCTAACTATGGCTACACCTTC. Protein translation: CASSLRPWGQGSNYGYTF. The receptor chain draws on TRBV7-9 and TRBJ1-2; 9 bases in between match TRBD1. The CDR3, from cysteine to phenylalanine, totals 18 residues. Kept here is only the CDR3 DNA, which spans 54 bases and is read in frame from base 1. CDR1 SEHNR and CDR2 FQNEAQ were looked up in the germline V gene (reference sequence). V and J are trimmed by 2 bases and 0 bases, and the gene matches miss 10 bases of the junction. Here the CDR3 is joined to the reference TRBV7-9 and TRBJ1-2 genes, and the full variable domain is: DTGVSQNPRHKITKRGQNVTFRCDPISEHNRLYWYRQTLGQGPEFLTYFQNEAQLEKSRLLSDRFSAERPKGSFSTLEIQRTEQGDSAMYLCASSLRPWGQGSNYGYTFGSGTRLTVV.